The 12 T cell receptor beta chains below were found in one sample sequenced in a study of CXCR3-negative and CXCR3-positive naive CD8 T cells. Antigen specificity for these receptors is unknown. General study findings and limits: Against CXCR3-negative naive cells, CXCR3-positive naive cells showed more hydrophobic TRB CDR3s.

The TRB cDNA libraries were prepared by 5' RACE with UMI labels. From the 5' RACE reads, TCRdb lists one entry per CDR3 protein and no DNA. Its table records about 120,000 distinct CDR3 sequences. Sequences were obtained from naive CXCR3+ CD8+ T cells from blood. The subset: CD45RO-CCR7+CD27+CD95- naive CD8+ T cells expressing CXCR3 (TNR3+). The receptors were sampled from a human donor in good health. Some clones in this sample may be carry-over from other donors' samples.

The chain joins TRBV11-1 to TRBJ2-1; as DNA is missing, the TRBD2 call by TCRdb cannot be tested. Germline CDR1 is SGHAT and CDR2 is FQDESV (reference sequence). CDR3 length equals 15 residues. Here the CDR3 reads CASSPTSGSMHEQFF.

The chain carries TRBV2 and TRBJ2-7; the TCRdb call, TRBD2, lacks DNA for checking. In germline, CDR1 is SNHLY, CDR2 FYNNEI. The CDR3 extends over 16 amino acids. CDR3 protein: CATLSRTSGSYYEQYF.

The chain recombines TRBV29-1 with TRBJ2-1; without DNA, the TCRdb call of TRBD1 cannot be checked. CDR3 length equals 11 residues. Germline-derived CDR1 and CDR2 are SQVTM and ANQGSEA. The CDR3 spells CSVEDATGFIF.

This chain connects TRBV2 to TRBJ2-5. The CDR3 runs to 14 residues. CDR1 and CDR2 from the germline V gene are SNHLY and FYNNEI. CDR3 protein: CASSEALARETQYF.

V and J are TRBV19 and TRBJ2-1; TCRdb designates TRBD2, a call that cannot be tested without DNA. The CDR3 totals 14 residues. Germline V gene data show CDR1 as LNHDA and CDR2 as SQIVND (reference sequence). The CDR3 sequence is CASSPAGLWNEQFF. Supplemented by reference TRBV19 and TRBJ2-1, the full variable domain reads DGGITQSPKYLFRKEGQNVTLSCEQNLNHDAMYWYRQDPGQGLRLIYYSQIVNDFQKGDIAEGYSVSREKKESFPLTVTSAQKNPTAFYLCASSPAGLWNEQFFGPGTRLTVL.

This chain uses TRBV7-9 with TRBJ2-7. The CDR3 length is 13 residues. CDR1 and CDR2 from the germline V gene are SEHNR and FQNEAQ (reference sequence). CDR3 in amino acids: CASSLVVGNEQYF.

The chain uses TRBV20-1 and TRBJ1-2; TCRdb returns TRBD1, unconfirmable since there is no DNA. The CDR3 consists of 15 residues. The germline V gene has CDR1 DFQATT and CDR2 SNEGSKA (reference sequence). Here the CDR3 reads CSARDPSGTGDGYTF.

This sequence joins TRBV20-1 and TRBJ2-7; TCRdb picks TRBD2, but there is no DNA to check that call. The CDR3 runs to 16 residues. Germline CDR1 is DFQATT and CDR2 is SNEGSKA (reference sequence). CDR3 sequence: CSARDNIREASYEQYF.

The CDR3 loop reads CASSVTGNEKLFF. The genes are TRBV28 and TRBJ1-4; TCRdb outputs TRBD1, but without DNA this stays unchecked. This CDR3 is 13 amino acids long. Germline assignment: CDR1 MDHEN and CDR2 SYDVKM.

The chain combines TRBV28 with TRBJ2-1; TCRdb's D call of TRBD1 is untestable without DNA. The germline CDR1 and CDR2 sequences are MDHEN and SYDVKM. This CDR3 contains 14 residues. This CDR3 reads CASSLALGESEQFF.

The chain recombines TRBV4-1 with TRBJ2-1; the D call of TRBD1 rests on TCRdb alone, since no DNA is present to check it. Germline V gene sequence: CDR1 MGHRA, CDR2 YSYEKL. The CDR3 is 15 amino acids. CDR3 region: CASSQGPGTYNEQFF.

CDR3 loop: CASSCSISGMNTEAFF. The chain recombines TRBV6-5 with TRBJ1-1; TCRdb designates TRBD1, a call that cannot be tested without DNA. Germline CDR1 MNHEY, CDR2 SVGAGI. The length of the CDR3 is 16 residues.